This TCR beta chain was obtained from a study of T-cell reconstitution after alpha-beta-depleted transplantation in children. Study-wide results and caveats: Elevated TCRbeta diversity at day 60 was traced, in some patients, to surviving recipient T cells and thymic progenitors. Newly produced T cells mostly accounted for T-cell counts and diversity one year post-transplant. It was reported that alpha-beta T cells came from several hundred expanded graft clones (about two months after transplant).

The table lists this clonotype with a few counts. Its antigen is unknown. CDR3 length: 16 residues. The V and J ends lost 5 bases and 0 bases respectively, with 11 bases between them. Unique molecular identifiers were incorporated during preparation of the TCRbeta library. TCRdb reprocessed the PCR reads with MiXCR, giving one entry per CDR3 protein. This sample carries fewer than 550,000 distinct CDR3 sequences, over 9.5% of them seen once, and the ten largest clones take around 2%. This TCR derives from a child aged 2 to 15 with inherited bone marrow failure, due to receive a stem cell transplant. The sample here was PBMCs, taken before TCRalphabeta/CD19-depleted stem cell transplant. J is TRBJ2-6 and V is TRBV12-3 or TRBV12-4; no reliable D call. In DNA form, the CDR3 reads TGTGCCAGCAGTCCCTACCTTCCCTCTGGGGCCAACGTCCTGACTTTC. Amino acid sequence: CASSPYLPSGANVLTF.